These T cell receptor beta chains were read from a single sample in a study of Ad26.COV2.S vaccination and SARS-CoV-2 variants. TCRdb keeps only in-frame clones here, not all; method: immunoSEQ multiplex PCR. The sample shows fewer than 400,000 clones, 85% to 90% of them seen only once. The sample was peripheral blood, taken in a trial of Ad26.COV2.S vaccine versus placebo. These receptors came from a person aged 18-65 years who received the Ad26.COV2.S COVID-19 vaccine or a placebo. Each CDR3 is given with its conserved first and last residue. Fields, in order: V gene, J gene, clone size, CDR3 protein. Where a row states a size, it is once, few, many or the class of an expanded clone; other rows omit it.

v_gene: TRBV9
j_gene: TRBJ2-1
abundance: -
CDR3aa: CASSVGQGAGSGDEQFF

v_gene: TRBV10-2
j_gene: TRBJ2-1
abundance: -
CDR3aa: CASSQTSGILSEQFF

v_gene: TRBV7-7
j_gene: TRBJ2-3
abundance: -
CDR3aa: CASSPSGFADTQYF

v_gene: TRBV7-9
j_gene: TRBJ1-6
abundance: -
CDR3aa: CASSSPRGQLNNSPLHF

v_gene: TRBV12-5
j_gene: TRBJ2-2
abundance: -
CDR3aa: CASGFRRGGLAGGPGGELFF

v_gene: TRBV27
j_gene: TRBJ1-2
abundance: -
CDR3aa: CASSPSAGDRGPYGYTF

v_gene: TRBV6-1
j_gene: TRBJ2-5
abundance: -
CDR3aa: CASSELGLSQETQYF

v_gene: TRBV11-3
j_gene: TRBJ2-3
abundance: -
CDR3aa: CASSYRRYSTDTQYF

v_gene: TRBV7-2
j_gene: TRBJ1-1
abundance: -
CDR3aa: CASRIQGWNTEAFF

v_gene: TRBV6-6
j_gene: TRBJ2-7
abundance: once
CDR3aa: CASSPIPLTSGGYEQYF

v_gene: TRBV4-2
j_gene: TRBJ1-2
abundance: -
CDR3aa: CASSQPHRGPLYGYTF

v_gene: TRBV2
j_gene: TRBJ2-4
abundance: -
CDR3aa: CASERLVRNIQYF

v_gene: TRBV19
j_gene: TRBJ1-1
abundance: -
CDR3aa: CASSMDPTGGVGTEAFF

v_gene: TRBV4-3
j_gene: TRBJ2-3
abundance: -
CDR3aa: CASSSGGTQYF

v_gene: TRBV19
j_gene: TRBJ2-1
abundance: -
CDR3aa: CASGDWGGEQFF

v_gene: TRBV6-6
j_gene: TRBJ2-1
abundance: -
CDR3aa: CASVATGVKNEQFF

v_gene: TRBV19
j_gene: TRBJ2-5
abundance: once
CDR3aa: CATSNQGSQETQYF

v_gene: TRBV2
j_gene: TRBJ1-1
abundance: -
CDR3aa: CASSEYQVSNTEAFF

v_gene: TRBV10-3
j_gene: TRBJ2-3
abundance: -
CDR3aa: CAISETREHLTDTQYF

v_gene: TRBV7-3
j_gene: TRBJ1-2
abundance: -
CDR3aa: CASSLQGRYGYTF

v_gene: TRBV24-1
j_gene: TRBJ1-2
abundance: -
CDR3aa: CATSDYRGGYTF

v_gene: TRBV6-5
j_gene: TRBJ1-2
abundance: -
CDR3aa: CASGRYGYTF

v_gene: TRBV11-3
j_gene: TRBJ2-1
abundance: few
CDR3aa: CASSLDGVLSSYNEQFF

v_gene: TRBV4-1
j_gene: TRBJ2-1
abundance: -
CDR3aa: CASSQERLTGDVNEQFF